This entry is about one T cell receptor beta chain. This CDR3 is also generated by other DNA sequences in the sample. The germline gives CDR1 LNHDA, CDR2 SQIVND (reference sequence). V gave up 1 base and J gave up 0 bases, with 8 bases separating them. This CDR3 is built from 15 residues. This sample was included in a study of shared clonotypes between healthy human individuals. Naive CD8 cells, CD45RO-negative and positively selected for CCR7, excluded terminally differentiated effector memory CD45RA+ cells. Some clones are missing from TCRdb's copy, which holds only in-frame ones; the method was immunoSEQ multiplex PCR. This table holds about 820,000 clones, 92% found once.

Sequenced sample: naive CD8+ T cells sorted from blood. The sequence came from a man under 40 in good health. The rearrangement joins TRBV19 to TRBJ2-3; possibly TRBD2 for D (5 bases). CDR3 DNA: TGTGCCAGTAGTATAGCGGGAAGAAGCACAGATACGCAGTATTTT. Translated: CASSIAGRSTDTQYF.